This T cell receptor (beta chain) derives from a study of T cells in localized non-small cell lung cancer. The study, taken as a whole, reports: Among blood samples, higher T cell density accompanied longer overall survival. The appearance of a median roughly 58 of the top 100 tumor clones was seen in adjacent lung. Heterogeneity remains possible because sequencing was limited to only one tumor region.

This CDR3 is 15 amino acids long. Trimming cost V 2 bases and J 2 bases; bases outside gene matches: 1. Per germline, CDR1 SGHRS and CDR2 YFSETQ. The table lists this clone with a few counts. Its specificity is unknown. Generated by immunoSEQ multiplex PCR, the TCRdb table keeps only in-frame clones and is missing some. The sample lists roughly 40,000 clones, about four fifths seen once, with around 6.6% in the top ten. The chain carries TRBV5-1 and TRBJ2-2; 9 bases map to TRBD2. Material: peripheral blood mononuclear cells, obtained before any cancer treatment. This receptor was identified in a male donor older than 55 with stage II lung adenocarcinoma. DNA of the CDR3: TGCGCCAGCAGCTTCGGGACTAGCAACACCGGGGAGCTGTTTTTT. Translated, it gives CASSFGTSNTGELFF.